The source of this TCR beta chain is a study of blood T cell repertoires in COVID-19 (dated by TCRdb to about 2020). The study in broad terms: Samples covering the acute and convalescent phases of COVID-19 were provided by collaborators in the United States, Italy and Spain. Sample metadata almost always included a de-identified subject ID, COVID-19 status, age in years and sex. HLA class I and class II types, where available, came from metadata supplied by the sample provider rather than from assay-based typing. Samples were obtained from the ongoing ImmuneRACE study (first 160 participants) and from some 1,300 subjects provided by 6 global collaborators. The repertoires were made available in a free public database intended to serve as a resource for research on the immune response to SARS-CoV-2. Subjects who had been exposed to COVID-19, were actively infected with it, or had recovered from it provided the deeply sampled blood TCRbeta repertoires that made up the dataset. The material from the prospective study consisted of cDNA or gDNA derived from T cells, B-cell-depleted T cells, or PBMCs. The paper as a whole reports these results and caveats: The amount of clinical and demographic metadata varied by source and participant and was provided uncurated.

The immunoSEQ Assay, a bias-controlled multiplex PCR, was used to amplify TCRbeta CDR3 regions from genomic DNA. As for the original processing: Nucleated cell counts per sample were estimated from amplification of reference gene primers within the assay. Sequence reads were collapsed and filtered to measure the absolute abundance of every unique TCRbeta CDR3 rearrangement. Productive Simpson clonality was computed per sample as the square root of Simpson's diversity index over productive rearrangements. TCRdb re-hosts the immuneACCESS table, in-frame sequences only. Its copies lack some clones; in the studies checked, an unresolved V gene accounts for under half of them, and the cause for the rest is not known. For V, J and clone size, that table is used; D and trimming come from the DNA. The sample records almost 200,000 clones, around 81% of which are singletons. About 0.91% of the sample belongs to the ten largest clones.

V is trimmed back by 4 bases and J by 6 bases, and the junction contains 9 bases that no gene match accounts for. In the germline V gene, CDR1 corresponds to SGHAT and CDR2 to FQNNGV. Counted from cysteine to phenylalanine, this CDR3 has 15 amino acids. The CDR3 DNA has 45 bases and is translated from base 1. One collaborating source in Seattle enrolled patients during active infection and followed them longitudinally through the course of disease. Whole blood was collected in K2EDTA tubes by collaborating institutions according to the institutions' own protocols. Collaborator samples were shipped for TCRbeta analysis as frozen whole blood, isolated PBMCs, or DNA extracted from either sample type. On this clone: Its target antigen remains unknown. Base quality data are lacking; no much larger clone is found one base away.

The sequence was collected from a man aged 60-69 years with COVID-19, enrolled during active disease. The chain is assembled from TRBV11-2 and TRBJ1-5; 7 bases in between match TRBD1. Sequenced sample: peripheral blood. CDR3 protein: CASSSHRGRGQPQHF. In nucleotide form, the sequence is TGTGCCAGCAGCTCTCATAGGGGGCGAGGTCAGCCCCAGCATTTT.